This entry lists 21 T cell receptor beta chains sequenced from one sample in a study of T cell changes during pregnancy in multiple sclerosis (dated by TCRdb to the late 2010s). Library generation was performed with the immunoSEQ multiplex PCR assay. TCRdb took over this immuneACCESS table, retaining in-frame rearrangements with V and J assigned. Such tables are incomplete; in checked studies, under half of the missing clones stem from an unresolved V gene, and the remainder is unexplained. This sample comprises some 94,000 clones, about 92% of them detected only once. The ten most abundant clones make up 1.5% to 1.9% of the sample. The specimen was peripheral blood, collected in the first trimester of pregnancy. Receptor source: a female donor with multiple sclerosis, enrolled in a pregnancy study.

This clone is a singleton in its sample. This sequence joins TRBV28 and TRBJ2-5; 9 nucleotides match TRBD1. V was pared by 6 bases and J by 6 bases, with 11 bases of the junction left unmatched. Germline V gives CDR1 MDHEN, CDR2 SYDVKM. The CDR3 runs 15 residues. CDR3 sequence (DNA): TGTGCCAGCAGCCTACCCCGGACAGGGGAAAAGACCCAGTACTTC. Protein product: CASSLPRTGEKTQYF. The full variable domain, rest sourced from reference TRBV28 and TRBJ2-5, is DVKVTQSSRYLVKRTGEKVFLECVQDMDHENMFWYRQDPGLGLRLIYFSYDVKMKEKGDIPEGYSVSREKKERFSLILESASTNQTSMYLCASSLPRTGEKTQYFGPGTRLLVL.

The chain uses TRBV5-1 and TRBJ2-7, with 9 bases aligning to TRBD2. Germline CDR1 and CDR2: SGHRS and YFSETQ. This CDR3 region has 12 residues. The V gene end was trimmed by 5 bases and the J gene end by 4 bases; junction bases not matched to a gene: 1. CDR3 loop: CASSSGGYEQYF. The DNA of the CDR3 is TGCGCCAGCAGTAGCGGGGGTTACGAGCAGTACTTC.

The J gene is TRBJ2-5, the V gene TRBV15; D is undetermined. Germline CDR1 LNHNV, CDR2 YYDKDF (reference sequence). CDR3 length: 15 residues. Trimming shortened V by 0 bases and J by 1 base, and 9 bases separated the two germline ends. The CDR3 DNA is TGTGCCACCAGCAGAGATGGTCAGATCCAAGAGACCCAGTACTTC. Protein product: CATSRDGQIQETQYF.

A word on this clone: The sample holds other DNA sequences that translate to the same CDR3. V gene TRBV19 combines with J gene TRBJ2-1; possible D gene TRBD1, 5 bases. Germline V CDR1 and CDR2: LNHDA, SQIVND (reference sequence). Trimming took off 5 bases at V and 2 bases at J, with 10 bases between the two ends. The CDR3 extends over 14 amino acids. CDR3 in DNA: TGTGCCAGTAGTCCAGGACACCCCTACAATGAGCAGTTCTTC. Its translation is CASSPGHPYNEQFF. Based on the CDR3 plus reference TRBV19 and TRBJ2-1, the full variable domain is DGGITQSPKYLFRKEGQNVTLSCEQNLNHDAMYWYRQDPGQGLRLIYYSQIVNDFQKGDIAEGYSVSREKKESFPLTVTSAQKNPTAFYLCASSPGHPYNEQFFGPGTRLTVL.

The chain joins TRBV29-1 to TRBJ2-7, with D possibly TRBD1 on 6 matching bases. The CDR3 runs 14 residues. V lost 0 bases, J lost 3 bases, and 12 bases lay in between. Germline V CDR1 and CDR2: SQVTM, ANQGSEA. The CDR3 here is CSVEDGGNSYEQYF. CDR3 DNA sequence: TGCAGCGTTGAAGATGGGGGCAATAGCTACGAGCAGTACTTC.

J is TRBJ2-2 and V is TRBV25-1, with TRBD2 matching 8 bases. V lost 2 bases to trimming and J lost 3 bases; unmatched junction nucleotides: 8. The CDR3 sequence is 17 residues long. The germline CDR1 and CDR2 sequences are MGHDK and SYGVNS. In DNA, the CDR3 is TGTGCCAGCAGTGAACAACCCAGCGGGAGACACACCGGGGAGCTGTTTTTT. As protein: CASSEQPSGRHTGELFF.

The chain links TRBV2 to TRBJ2-2; 10 bases are a match to TRBD2. The germline V gene has CDR1 SNHLY and CDR2 FYNNEI. The CDR3 runs 21 residues. After removal of 2 bases from V and 7 bases from J, the junction contained 22 bases not matched to a gene. The CDR3: CASSERLSASGRSIVRGELFF. Here the CDR3 DNA reads TGTGCCAGCAGTGAAAGGTTATCGGCTAGCGGGAGATCTATAGTTCGCGGGGAGCTGTTTTTT.

This clone was observed once. The CDR3 nucleotides are TGTGCCAGTCCGGAAGGGGGAGCTAACACAGATACGCAGTATTTT. It is translated as CASPEGGANTDTQYF. This chain connects TRBV2 to TRBJ2-3, with D possibly TRBD1 on 6 matching bases. V was trimmed by 9 bases and J by 2 bases, leaving 18 bases between them. This CDR3 spans 15 amino acids. CDR1 SNHLY and CDR2 FYNNEI come from the germline V gene.

CDR3 amino acids: CASSQESELAGGPGELFF. The CDR3 coding sequence is TGTGCCAGCAGCCAAGAGTCCGAATTAGCGGGAGGTCCCGGGGAGCTGTTTTTT. The chain couples TRBV4-2 to TRBJ2-2; TRBD2 aligns across 10 bases. V shed 0 bases and J 6 bases; nucleotides not matched to a gene: 10. This CDR3 is built from 18 residues. From germline, CDR1 is LGHNA and CDR2 YNFKEQ.

This clone was recorded a few times. The chain carries TRBV2 and TRBJ1-4; perhaps TRBD1 as D (6 bases). The CDR3 is made up of 15 amino acids. Germline V gene sequence: CDR1 SNHLY, CDR2 FYNNEI. V was cut by 2 bases and J by 3 bases, with 10 bases left in between. The CDR3 reads CASSEQRTANEKLFF. Here the CDR3 DNA reads TGTGCCAGCAGTGAACAGAGGACAGCTAATGAAAAACTGTTTTTT.

In its sample, this clone was seen once. V usage is TRBV9 and J usage is TRBJ2-1, with 11 bases identical to TRBD2. Germline lookup yields CDR1 SGDLS and CDR2 YYNGEE. This CDR3 spans 13 amino acids. V lost 3 bases, J lost 7 bases, and 0 bases stayed unmatched. CDR3 loop: CASSGLAGNEQFF. In DNA, the CDR3 is TGTGCCAGCAGCGGACTAGCGGGAAATGAGCAGTTCTTC.

The V call is TRBV10-3, the J call TRBJ1-1, with a tentative D call TRBD1 (6 bases). Germline lookup yields CDR1 ENHRY and CDR2 SYGVKD. CDR3 size: 16 residues. Trimming removed 0 bases from V and 5 bases from J, with 16 bases in between. The DNA of the CDR3 is TGTGCCATCAGTGAGTCGGTGGGGGCAGGGCGAACTGAAGCTTTCTTT. Encoded protein: CAISESVGAGRTEAFF.

This chain joins TRBV7-9 and TRBJ2-1, with TRBD2 matching over 7 bases. Trimming at V came to 9 bases and at J to 4 bases, leaving 21 bases not matched to a gene. The CDR3 runs 18 residues. CDR1 and CDR2 from the germline V gene are SEHNR and FQNEAQ (reference sequence). CDR3 residues: CASPSRESGKDSYNEQFF. The CDR3 DNA reads TGTGCCAGTCCATCCCGGGAGAGCGGGAAGGACTCTTACAATGAGCAGTTCTTC.

This chain connects TRBV11-2 to TRBJ2-7, with 12 nucleotides matching TRBD1. Per germline, CDR1 SGHAT and CDR2 FQNNGV. The V segment lost 1 base and the J segment 4 bases; nucleotides outside the gene matches: 2. The CDR3 has 15 amino acids. For the CDR3, the DNA is TGTGCCAGCAGCTTAGCGGGACAGGGGGCGTACGAGCAGTACTTC. Its translation is CASSLAGQGAYEQYF.

This chain uses TRBV10-3 with TRBJ1-5, with TRBD1 matching over 7 bases. The length of the CDR3 is 15 residues. Trimming took 0 bases from V and 4 from J; bases not matched to a gene: 3. CDR1 and CDR2 (germline): ENHRY, SYGVKD. As DNA, the CDR3 is TGTGCCATCAGTGAGTCGAAACAGGGGAATCAGCCCCAGCATTTT. Its translation is CAISESKQGNQPQHF.

The chain carries TRBV19 and TRBJ2-2; D is undetermined. Germline values: CDR1 LNHDA, CDR2 SQIVND (reference sequence). Trimming pared 3 bases from V and 6 bases from J, leaving 8 bases between. The CDR3 is 13 residues long. The CDR3: CASSIDRAGELFF. The CDR3 DNA follows: TGTGCCAGTAGTATCGATCGGGCCGGGGAGCTGTTTTTT.

This rearrangement joins TRBV18 to TRBJ1-1; 10 bases map to TRBD1. The CDR3 sequence is 13 residues long. V lost 2 bases to trimming and J lost 11 bases; unmatched junction nucleotides: 5. Germline V gene sequence: CDR1 KGHSH, CDR2 LQKENI. Here the CDR3 DNA reads TGTGCCAGCTCACCAGATGGACAGGGGGAGGCTTTCTTT. Translating gives CASSPDGQGEAFF.

The chain joins TRBV6-1 to TRBJ2-7, with 10 bases aligning to TRBD2. CDR1 is MNHNS, CDR2 SASEGT, per germline. The CDR3 is made up of 15 amino acids. V dropped 4 bases and J dropped 3; count of bases not matched to a gene: 6. The CDR3 DNA reads TGTGCCAGCAGTGCGGGACTAGCGAAGATCTACGAGCAGTACTTC. This encodes CASSAGLAKIYEQYF.

The chain is built from TRBV30 and TRBJ2-1; 14 bases agree with TRBD2. The ends lost 2 bases at V and 8 bases at J; junction bases unmatched: 11. Per germline, CDR1 GTSNPN and CDR2 SVGIG (reference sequence). This CDR3 comprises 17 residues. In DNA form, the CDR3 reads TGTGCCTGGAGTCTCCCTTTCGGGACTAGCGGGAGTGATGAGCAGTTCTTC. Its translation is CAWSLPFGTSGSDEQFF. Drawing the rest from reference TRBV30 and TRBJ2-1, the complete variable domain is SQTIHQWPATLVQPVGSPLSLECTVEGTSNPNLYWYRQAAGRGLQLLFYSVGIGQISSEVPQNLSASRPQDRQFILSSKKLLLSDSGFYLCAWSLPFGTSGSDEQFFGPGTRLTVL.

The CDR3: CASSPGQPTNGYTF. Written as DNA, the CDR3 is TGTGCCAGCAGCCCGGGACAACCAACGAATGGCTACACCTTC. The chain links TRBV6-5 to TRBJ1-2, with a weak D call TRBD1 (6 bases). This CDR3 has 14 amino acids. Germline assignment: CDR1 MNHEY and CDR2 SVGAGI. With 6 bases removed from V and 6 bases from J, the gap between germline ends came to 17 bases.

The chain uses TRBV27 and TRBJ2-1; maybe TRBD2 (6 bases). The germline gives CDR1 MNHEY, CDR2 SMNVEV (reference sequence). This CDR3 spans 13 amino acids. Trimming stripped 10 bases from V and 3 bases from J, with 13 bases between. In DNA, the CDR3 is TGTGCCACCGGTAGCGGATACTACAATGAGCAGTTCTTC. The encoded protein is CATGSGYYNEQFF.